Reported below is one T cell receptor (beta chain). The antigen is not known. The data stem from a study of beta chain features in type 1 diabetes. Regarding the study as a whole: A possible short-template PCR bias applies equally to patients and controls. Type 1 diabetes patients had TCRB CDR3s that were shorter (moderately but significantly so) in all four CD4+ subsets.

The investigators reverse transcribed all of the isolated RNA, so they sequenced expressed TCRB transcripts. Profiling relied on immunoSEQ multiplex PCR, and the TCRdb table lists in-frame clones only, not all of them. The sample includes 600,000 to 700,000 clones, 9.5% to 15% of them seen just once. Germline loops: CDR1 SGHNT, CDR2 YENEEA. This CDR3 has 15 residues. V dropped 7 bases and J dropped 2 bases, with 18 bases sitting between them. This TCR was sampled from a man aged 30-40 years with type 1 diabetes. The specimen was naive CD4+ T cells from blood. The chain recombines TRBV11-3 with TRBJ2-7, with TRBD1 as a possible D gene (6 bases). The CDR3 coding sequence is TGTGCCAGCACAAAATCGGGACACCCGCCCTACGAGCAGTACTTC. Amino acids: CASTKSGHPPYEQYF.